What follows are 22 T cell receptor beta chains derived from one specimen sequenced in a study of cytomegalovirus exposure and HLA in healthy donors. The study ran its PCR with 60 Vbeta and 13 Jbeta primers. Here immunoSEQ multiplex PCR was the method, and the copy in TCRdb shows in-frame clones only, minus some. The data show over 250,000 clones, about 66% seen once. The specimen sequenced was PBMCs. The source of these receptors is a female donor in good health and CMV-seronegative.

The sample holds a few counts of this clone. The rearrangement joins TRBV21-1 to TRBJ2-7; the D segment call TRBD1 is taken from the table without a DNA check. TRBV21-1 is a pseudogene. The CDR3 loop spans 13 amino acids. CDR3 sequence: CASRTGGMYEQYF. DNA of the CDR3: TGTGCCAGCCGGACAGGGGGAATGTACGAGCAGTACTTC.

This rearrangement joins TRBV21-1 to TRBJ1-3; the table's D call, TRBD1, was not checked against the DNA. TRBV21-1 is a listed pseudogene. The CDR3 has 16 amino acids. The CDR3 loop reads CASSKWIGTGPNTIYF. The CDR3, as DNA: TGTGCCAGCAGCAAATGGATTGGGACAGGACCAAACACCATATATTTT.

The chain recombines TRBV30 with TRBJ2-3, with 11 nucleotides matching TRBD1. J gave up 5 bases and V 3 bases, and 4 bases lay outside the gene matches. Per germline, CDR1 GTSNPN and CDR2 SVGIG (reference sequence). The CDR3 length is 14 residues. The DNA of the CDR3 is TGTGCCTGGAGATGGGGACAGGGGGAAGATACGCAGTATTTT. It encodes CAWRWGQGEDTQYF.

The J gene is TRBJ1-2, the V gene TRBV5-5; D might be TRBD1 (6 bases). Germline-derived CDR1 and CDR2 are SGHKS and YYEKEE (reference sequence). This CDR3 contains 15 residues. V shed 4 bases and J shed 8 bases, with 21 bases lying between them. The CDR3 DNA reads as TGTGCCAGCAGCACAGCGCAGGGGCGCCCCTACGGCTACACCTTC. This codes for CASSTAQGRPYGYTF.

The rearrangement joins TRBV7-6 to TRBJ1-5; D gene ambiguous. The length of the CDR3 is 12 residues. Trimming stripped 5 bases from V and 12 bases from J, with 14 bases between. The germline V gene encodes CDR1 SGHVS and CDR2 FNYEAQ. In nucleotides, the CDR3 is TGTGCCAGCAGCAGAATGATGGGCCGCCAGCATTTT. Protein: CASSRMMGRQHF. Variable domain in full (rest from reference TRBV7-6 and TRBJ1-5): GAGVSQSPRYKVTKRGQDVALRCDPISGHVSLYWYRQALGQGPEFLTYFNYEAQQDKSGLPNDRFSAERPEGSISTLTIQRTEQRDSAMYRCASSRMMGRQHFGDGTRLSIL.

V is TRBV2 and J is TRBJ2-7; 7 bases are shared with TRBD2. The CDR3 has 13 residues. V gave up 4 bases and J gave up 9 bases; unmatched junction bases: 9. Germline CDR1 reads SNHLY; CDR2 reads FYNNEI. In nucleotides, the CDR3 is TGTGCCAGCAGTGGTCGGGAGGCCTCTGTGCAGTACTTC. It translates to CASSGREASVQYF.

This clone occurred a few times. The V call is TRBV7-2, the J call TRBJ1-2; TRBD1 agrees at 9 bases. The trim removed 5 bases at V and 2 bases at J, leaving 9 bases unmatched. The CDR3 is 16 residues long. The germline gives CDR1 SGHTA, CDR2 FQGNSA. For the CDR3, the DNA is TGTGCCAGCAGCCCTCGTTCGGGGACAGGGAACTATGGCTACACCTTC. Translation: CASSPRSGTGNYGYTF.

V is TRBV29-1 and J is TRBJ2-1; 13 nucleotides match TRBD2. The CDR3 totals 15 residues. Trimming cost V 7 bases and J 8 bases; bases outside gene matches: 11. The germline gives CDR1 SQVTM, CDR2 ANQGSEA. DNA for the CDR3: TGCAGCGCTTCTAGGGGACTAGCGGGAAGGGATGAGCAGTTCTTC. Translated, it gives CSASRGLAGRDEQFF.

V and J are TRBV6-1 and TRBJ2-5; D uncertain. The J call may not be correct, given that the DNA end is closer to TRBJ2-7. Germline CDR1 and CDR2: MNHNS and SASEGT. The CDR3 extends over 14 amino acids. CDR3 amino acids: CASSENWAAYEQYF. In nucleotides, the CDR3 is TGTGCCAGCAGTGAAAATTGGGCAGCCTACGAGCAGTACTTC.

The rearrangement links TRBV7-8 to TRBJ2-5, with 8 positions matching TRBD2. The tail of the sequence fits TRBJ2-7 better, so the J call may be wrong. This CDR3 spans 17 amino acids. The germline CDR1 and CDR2 sequences are SGHVS and FQNEAQ. CDR3 region: CASSLMRPGLGRYEQYF. Here the CDR3 DNA reads TGTGCCAGCAGCTTAATGAGACCGGGACTAGGGCGCTACGAGCAGTACTTC.

The chain uses TRBV28 and TRBJ2-3; D unclear. This CDR3 is 13 amino acids long. From germline, CDR1 is MDHEN and CDR2 SYDVKM. Trimming took off 8 bases at V and 1 base at J, with 10 bases between the two ends. The CDR3, as DNA: TGTGCCAGCTCTAACTCTCGCACAGATACGCAGTATTTT. Its protein product is CASSNSRTDTQYF.

This clone showed up just a few times. Written as DNA, the CDR3 is TGTGCCAGCAGCAACCCGGGACAGCTTAATGAAAAACTGTTTTTT. Encoded protein: CASSNPGQLNEKLFF. This chain links TRBV5-4 with TRBJ1-4; 7 bases align to TRBD1. Germline V gene lookup returns CDR1 SGHNT and CDR2 YYREEE (reference sequence). The CDR3 has 15 residues. The trim removed 4 bases at V and 4 bases at J, leaving 7 bases unmatched.

In this sample, this clone turned up a few times. This chain links TRBV18 with TRBJ1-4, with 8 bases fitting TRBD1. Trimming at V came to 6 bases and at J to 5 bases, leaving 8 bases not matched to a gene. Germline V gives CDR1 KGHSH, CDR2 LQKENI. The CDR3 is made up of 15 amino acids. As DNA, the CDR3 is TGTGCCAGCTCCCCCGACAGGGGTCGAAATGAAAAACTGTTTTTT. Its protein product is CASSPDRGRNEKLFF.

The V and J genes are TRBV7-6 and TRBJ2-1; tentative D call: TRBD1 (6 bases). This CDR3 comprises 15 residues. Trimming took 1 base from V and 5 from J, leaving 12 bases between them. Germline V gene lookup returns CDR1 SGHVS and CDR2 FNYEAQ. In DNA form, the CDR3 reads TGTGCCAGCAGCTTAGATAGGGGGTTGAACAATGAGCAGTTCTTC. Its translation: CASSLDRGLNNEQFF. Full variable domain (remainder filled in from reference TRBV7-6 and TRBJ2-1): GAGVSQSPRYKVTKRGQDVALRCDPISGHVSLYWYRQALGQGPEFLTYFNYEAQQDKSGLPNDRFSAERPEGSISTLTIQRTEQRDSAMYRCASSLDRGLNNEQFFGPGTRLTVL.

V usage is TRBV16 and J usage is TRBJ1-1; D might be TRBD1 (6 bases). The V gene lost 2 bases and the J gene lost 0 bases, with 7 bases spanning the gap. The CDR3 runs 14 residues. Germline V gives CDR1 KGHSY, CDR2 FQNENV. The CDR3 coding sequence is TGTGCCAGCAGCCAAAACAGGGTGAACACTGAAGCTTTCTTT. Amino acids: CASSQNRVNTEAFF.

This clone was detected a few times. The chain couples TRBV10-3 to TRBJ2-1; 10 bases line up with TRBD2. Germline loops: CDR1 ENHRY, CDR2 SYGVKD. CDR3 length equals 15 residues. J lost 7 bases, V lost 0 bases, and 3 bases had no gene match. The CDR3 nucleotides read TGTGCCATCAGTGAGTCTAAAGCGGGAGGGAATGAGCAGTTCTTC. Amino acid sequence: CAISESKAGGNEQFF.

The chain couples TRBV28 to TRBJ2-5, with TRBD2 as a possible D gene (6 bases). The CDR3 length is 14 residues. Germline loops: CDR1 MDHEN, CDR2 SYDVKM. The ends were cut back, 3 bases at V and 4 bases at J, with 12 bases in the middle. The CDR3 sequence: CASSLELARETQYF. Written as DNA, the CDR3 is TGTGCCAGCAGTTTGGAACTAGCCCGAGAGACCCAGTACTTC.

The chain couples TRBV6-5 to TRBJ2-5; 7 bases match TRBD1. Losses at the gene ends were 6 bases for V and 2 bases for J; bases not matched to a gene: 9. The CDR3 has 15 amino acids. Per the germline V gene, CDR1 is MNHEY and CDR2 is SVGAGI. The CDR3 sequence is CASRRGTASQETQYF. DNA of the CDR3: TGTGCCAGCAGGAGGGGGACAGCATCTCAAGAGACCCAGTACTTC.

This clone was detected a few times. This rearrangement joins TRBV19 to TRBJ2-5, with TRBD1 identical over 9 bases. This CDR3 is built from 12 residues. With V trimmed by 8 bases and J by 5 bases, 3 bases remained unmatched. The germline CDR1 and CDR2 sequences are LNHDA and SQIVND (reference sequence). CDR3 bases: TGTGCCAGTCGACAGGGGGTTGAGACCCAGTACTTC. Translated: CASRQGVETQYF.

The sample holds a few counts of this clone. The rearrangement links TRBV2 to TRBJ2-5; D perhaps matches TRBD1 (6 bases). The CDR3 is made up of 13 amino acids. Germline V gene sequence: CDR1 SNHLY, CDR2 FYNNEI. V dropped 2 bases and J dropped 4 bases, with 8 bases sitting between them. CDR3 in amino acids: CASSERTAETQYF. CDR3 nucleotides: TGTGCCAGCAGTGAAAGGACAGCAGAGACCCAGTACTTC.

This rearrangement joins TRBV28 to TRBJ1-5; 8 positions agree with TRBD1. V was clipped by 1 base and J by 2 bases; unmatched bases: 4. Germline V CDR1 and CDR2: MDHEN, SYDVKM. CDR3 size: 16 residues. For the CDR3, the DNA is TGTGCCAGCAGTTTATCGGGACAGGTGGGCAATCAGCCCCAGCATTTT. This encodes CASSLSGQVGNQPQHF.

A few counts support this clone. The rearrangement uses TRBV19 and TRBJ2-4; 11 bases map to TRBD2. CDR3 size: 17 residues. Per the germline V gene, CDR1 is LNHDA and CDR2 is SQIVND (reference sequence). The junction had 7 bases not matched to a gene; V was cut back by 5 bases and J by 1 base. The DNA of the CDR3 is TGTGCCAGTAGTGGGCTAGCGGGAGGTGGGGCCAAAAACATTCAGTACTTC. Amino acids: CASSGLAGGGAKNIQYF.